This T cell receptor (beta chain) was documented in a study of monozygotic twins with cystic fibrosis. General study findings and limits: Shared CDR3 numbers were not associated with age, concordance or severity.

CDR1 is SGHTA and CDR2 is FQGNSA in the germline V gene. V lost 5 bases to trimming and J lost 4 bases; unmatched junction nucleotides: 2. The CDR3 runs to 13 residues. TCRdb's copy holds only in-frame clones and misses some; the assay was immunoSEQ multiplex PCR. The sample shows tens of thousands of clones, 66% of them seen only once. A word on this clone: The target antigen is unknown.

The rearrangement links TRBV7-2 to TRBJ1-2; 9 nucleotides line up with TRBD1. The sample comprised blood. The source of this sequence is a girl aged 5-17 years with cystic fibrosis. The CDR3 DNA follows: TGTGCCAGCAGCCCGGACAGGGGCTATGGCTACACCTTC. It translates to CASSPDRGYGYTF.